This TCR beta chain was documented in a study of T cell responses to AZD1222 COVID-19 vaccine. Study-wide points: Seropositive status at baseline applied to only 6 or 7 AZD1222 recipients.

Method: immunoSEQ multiplex PCR; TCRdb's copy keeps in-frame clones and lacks some. The sample includes 150,000 or so clones, around 92% of them seen just once. Between the trimmed V and J ends, which lost 10 bases and 9 bases, there was a span of 16 bases. The CDR3 loop spans 12 amino acids. Germline assignment: CDR1 MNHEY and CDR2 SMNVEV (reference sequence). Concerning this clone: The antigen remains undetermined.

The sample consisted of peripheral blood, taken 28 days after the second AZD1222 dose. The chain couples TRBV27 to TRBJ1-5; TRBD1 might be the D (5 bases). The sequence was collected from an adult who received the AZD1222 COVID-19 vaccine. The DNA for the CDR3 is TGTGCCACCAGGCCGGGGCTGGGGCCCCAGCATTTT. Protein product: CATRPGLGPQHF.